Given below is one TCR beta chain in context. Its matching antigen is unknown. Germline V lookup: CDR1 SEHNR, CDR2 FQNEAQ (reference sequence). V was shortened by 3 bases and J by 2 bases, with 13 bases between the two germline ends. The CDR3 is 15 amino acids. TCRdb fed the RT-PCR reads into MiXCR, producing one record per CDR3 protein. The profile covers more than 400,000 distinct CDR3 sequences, with 10% to 11% appearing a single time and about 12% taken by the ten largest. This record comes from a study of response to subunit inactivated influenza vaccine. Regarding the study as a whole: It was the authors' suggestion that each seasonal influenza vaccination recruits few new T cells.

This sample comprised PBMCs from blood, obtained 45 days after vaccination. This clonotype was sampled from a man aged 50 or older who received an inactivated influenza vaccine. J is TRBJ2-5 and V is TRBV7-9; TRBD1 is a possible D gene (5 bases). CDR3 sequence reads: CASSLNVQAQETQYF. The CDR3 bases are TGTGCCAGCAGCTTGAACGTACAGGCACAAGAGACCCAGTACTTC. The variable domain in full, completed from reference TRBV7-9 and TRBJ2-5, reads DTGVSQNPRHKITKRGQNVTFRCDPISEHNRLYWYRQTLGQGPEFLTYFQNEAQLEKSRLLSDRFSAERPKGSFSTLEIQRTEQGDSAMYLCASSLNVQAQETQYFGPGTRLLVL.